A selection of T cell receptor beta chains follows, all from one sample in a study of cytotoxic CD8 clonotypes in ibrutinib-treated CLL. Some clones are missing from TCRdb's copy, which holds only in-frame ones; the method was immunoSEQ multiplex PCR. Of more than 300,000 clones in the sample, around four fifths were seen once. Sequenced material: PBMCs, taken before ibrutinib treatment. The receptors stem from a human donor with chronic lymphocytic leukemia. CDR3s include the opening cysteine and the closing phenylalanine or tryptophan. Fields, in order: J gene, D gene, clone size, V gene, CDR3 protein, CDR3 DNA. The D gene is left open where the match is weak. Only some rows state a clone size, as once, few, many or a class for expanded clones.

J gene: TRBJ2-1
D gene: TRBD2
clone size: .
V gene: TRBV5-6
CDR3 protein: CASSLGLADNEQFF
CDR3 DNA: TGTGCCAGCAGCTTGGGACTAGCGGACAATGAGCAGTTCTTC

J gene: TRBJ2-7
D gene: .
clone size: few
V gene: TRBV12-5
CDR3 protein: CASGLATPYEQYF
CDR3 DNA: TGTGCTAGTGGTTTGGCCACCCCCTACGAGCAGTACTTC

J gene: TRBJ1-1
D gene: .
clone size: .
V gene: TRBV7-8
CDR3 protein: CASSYTNTEAFF
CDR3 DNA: TGTGCCAGCAGCTATACCAACACTGAAGCTTTCTTT

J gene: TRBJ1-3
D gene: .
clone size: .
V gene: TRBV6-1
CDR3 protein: CASSEAPVSLFSGNTIYF
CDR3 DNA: TGTGCCAGCAGTGAAGCGCCGGTGAGTCTCTTCTCTGGAAACACCATATATTTT

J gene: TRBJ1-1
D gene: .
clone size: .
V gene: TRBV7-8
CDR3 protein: CASSTYRTAANTEAFF
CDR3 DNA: TGTGCCAGCAGCACATATCGGACAGCAGCGAACACTGAAGCTTTCTTT

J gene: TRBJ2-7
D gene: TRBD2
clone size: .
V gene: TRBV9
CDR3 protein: CASSAASGGPYEQYF
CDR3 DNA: TGTGCCAGCAGCGCGGCTAGCGGGGGACCCTACGAGCAGTACTTC

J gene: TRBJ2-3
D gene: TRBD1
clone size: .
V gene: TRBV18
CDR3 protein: CASSPPSGTGTDTQYF
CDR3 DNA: TGTGCCAGCTCACCGCCCTCAGGGACAGGCACAGATACGCAGTATTTT

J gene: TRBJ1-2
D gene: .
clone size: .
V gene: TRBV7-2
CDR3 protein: CASSTSSWGVGVYGYTF
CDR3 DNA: TGTGCCAGCAGCACATCGTCTTGGGGAGTGGGGGTCTATGGCTACACCTTC

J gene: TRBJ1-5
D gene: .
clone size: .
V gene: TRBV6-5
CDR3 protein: CASSPQGRTHPQHF
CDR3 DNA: TGTGCCAGCAGTCCTCAGGGAAGGACACACCCCCAGCATTTT

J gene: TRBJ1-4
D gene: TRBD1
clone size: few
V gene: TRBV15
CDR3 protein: CATSRVRTGPNEKLFF
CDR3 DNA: TGTGCCACCAGCAGAGTTAGGACAGGACCTAATGAAAAACTGTTTTTT

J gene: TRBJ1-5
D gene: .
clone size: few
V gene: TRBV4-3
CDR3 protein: CASSQDRWWSSNQPQHF
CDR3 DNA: TGCGCCAGCAGCCAAGACAGGTGGTGGAGCAGCAATCAGCCCCAGCATTTT

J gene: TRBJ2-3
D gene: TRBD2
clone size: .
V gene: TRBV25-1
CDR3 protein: CASSGPGLATDTQYF
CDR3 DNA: TGTGCCAGCAGTGGTCCGGGACTAGCGACAGATACGCAGTATTTT

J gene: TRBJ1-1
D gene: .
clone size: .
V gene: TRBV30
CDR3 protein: CAWSLGPNTEAFF
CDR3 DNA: TGTGCCTGGAGTTTGGGACCGAACACTGAAGCTTTCTTT